What follows is one TCR beta chain and its context. Its antigen is undetermined. The sample is drawn from a study of response to subunit inactivated influenza vaccine. Study-wide points: Each seasonal flu vaccination may recruit only limited new T cells, authors suggested.

MiXCR, run by TCRdb on the RT-PCR reads, gives a single entry per CDR3 protein. Of about 520,000 distinct CDR3 sequences listed, about 25% were seen once; the top ten hold over 1.5%. The CDR3 has 13 residues. Per the germline V gene, CDR1 is SGHRS and CDR2 is YFSETQ. V was clipped by 4 bases and J by 9 bases, with 17 bases between them. The rearrangement links TRBV5-1 to TRBJ2-7; D might be TRBD1 or TRBD2, each matching 5 bases. The sample was CD4+ T cells sorted from PBMCs, taken about 5 days after vaccination. The sequence was collected from a man aged 45-65 years who received an inactivated influenza vaccine. The CDR3 DNA reads as TGCGCCAGCAGCATCCGGGACCACGAGGGGCAGTACTTC. Its protein product is CASSIRDHEGQYF.